Listed below are T cell receptor beta chains from one sample, sequenced in a study of blood T cell repertoires in COVID-19. Profiling relied on immunoSEQ multiplex PCR, and the TCRdb table lists in-frame clones only, not all of them. Of 200,000 to 250,000 clones in the sample, about four fifths were seen once. The sequenced material came from peripheral blood. The source is a man aged 30 to 39 who had recovered from COVID-19. Each CDR3 is given with its conserved first and last residue. The D gene is left open where the match is weak. Clone size is shown for a subset of rows, as once, few, many or a class of expanded clone.

j_call v_call clone_size d_call cdr3_aa cdr3_nt
TRBJ2-1 TRBV13 - - CASSLWQAAGNEQFF TGTGCCAGCAGCTTATGGCAGGCGGCGGGCAATGAGCAGTTCTTC
TRBJ1-2 TRBV19 - TRBD1 CASSKGDRVDGYTF TGTGCCAGTAGTAAGGGGGACAGGGTGGATGGCTACACCTTC
TRBJ2-7 TRBV19 - - CASSATGGSEQYF TGTGCCAGTAGTGCAACAGGAGGGAGCGAGCAGTACTTC
TRBJ1-1 TRBV5-1 - - CASSLMARLQNTEAFF TGCGCCAGCAGCTTAATGGCCAGGCTCCAGAACACTGAAGCTTTCTTT
TRBJ1-6 TRBV9 - TRBD1 CASSPGQGMDSPLHF TGTGCCAGCAGCCCGGGACAGGGGATGGATTCACCCCTCCACTTT
TRBJ1-4 TRBV7-9 - - CASSSGPGGEKLFF TGTGCCAGCAGCTCGGGACCGGGGGGTGAAAAACTGTTTTTT
TRBJ1-5 TRBV2 few - CASRAEGNQPQHF TGTGCCAGCAGGGCAGAGGGCAATCAGCCCCAGCATTTT
TRBJ1-1 TRBV7-3 few - CASSLGGITEAFF TGTGCCAGCAGCTTAGGAGGGATCACTGAAGCTTTCTTT
TRBJ2-7 TRBV3-1/TRBV3-2 - TRBD2 CASSQAPSGYYEQYF TGTGCCAGCAGCCAGGCCCCTAGCGGGTACTACGAGCAGTACTTC
TRBJ2-1 TRBV6-5 - TRBD2 CASRGLESGYNEQFF TGTGCCAGCAGGGGACTAGAGTCAGGATACAATGAGCAGTTCTTC
TRBJ2-6 TRBV11-2 - - CASSLLGGAGANVLTF TGTGCCAGCAGCCTGTTAGGGGGGGCTGGGGCCAACGTCCTGACTTTC
TRBJ2-3 TRBV10-3 - TRBD2 CAISETSGGAGATQYF TGTGCCATCAGTGAGACTAGCGGGGGGGCCGGGGCTACGCAGTATTTT
TRBJ1-2 TRBV7-9 - - CASSSYNGGYTF TGTGCCAGCAGCTCTTATAATGGCGGCTACACCTTC
TRBJ1-2 TRBV9 - - CASSQGATAYGYTF TGTGCCAGCAGCCAAGGGGCGACCGCGTATGGCTACACCTTC
TRBJ1-3 TRBV5-4 - - CASSLGQLTGYPGNTIYF TGTGCCAGCAGCTTGGGCCAACTTACAGGGTACCCTGGAAACACCATATATTTT
TRBJ2-3 TRBV10-2 - TRBD2 CASSESSGTSNTQYF TGCGCCAGCAGTGAATCATCCGGGACTAGTAATACGCAGTATTTT
TRBJ2-5 TRBV5-1 - - CASRTAQETQYF TGCGCCAGCAGGACAGCCCAAGAGACCCAGTACTTC
TRBJ1-1 TRBV10-1 - - CASPQLRGTEAFF TGCGCCAGCCCGCAACTGAGGGGGACTGAAGCTTTCTTT
TRBJ2-3 TRBV9 - TRBD1 CASSERTGMGTDTQYF TGTGCCAGCAGCGAACGGACAGGGATGGGAACAGATACGCAGTATTTT
TRBJ2-1 TRBV15 - TRBD2 CATSAGLAGGRDEQFF TGTGCCACCAGCGCAGGACTAGCGGGGGGGAGGGATGAGCAGTTCTTC
TRBJ1-2 TRBV6-1 - - CASSVGGGGLTNYGYTF TGTGCCAGCAGTGTTGGGGGGGGCGGCCTCACTAACTATGGCTACACCTTC
TRBJ1-5 TRBV5-5 - - CASSWASSQPQHF TGTGCCAGCAGCTGGGCCAGCTCTCAGCCCCAGCATTTT
TRBJ1-4 TRBV5-6 - - CASSLKISGTGREKLFF TGTGCCAGCAGCTTGAAGATTAGCGGGACGGGGAGGGAAAAACTGTTTTTT
TRBJ2-3 TRBV6-5 - TRBD2 CASSYVGGSSTDTQYF TGTGCCAGCAGTTACGTCGGGGGGTCAAGCACAGATACGCAGTATTTT
TRBJ1-6 TRBV14 - - CASSQDYSPPLHF TGTGCCAGCAGCCAAGATTACAGTCCACCCCTCCACTTT
TRBJ2-5 TRBV4-1 many TRBD2 CASSQGQGGQETQYF TGCGCCAGCAGCCAAGGTCAGGGAGGGCAAGAGACCCAGTACTTC
TRBJ2-3 TRBV27 once TRBD2 CASSFISGGTDTQYF TGTGCCAGCAGTTTTATTAGCGGGGGCACAGATACGCAGTATTTT